The 3 T cell receptor beta chains in this list originate from one sample, sequenced in a study of shared clonotypes between healthy human individuals. Positive CCR7 selection of CD45RO-negative cells yielded the naive CD8 cells, and terminally differentiated effector memory CD45RA+ cells were excluded. Repertoires were generated with immunoSEQ multiplex PCR, while TCRdb's copy carries only in-frame clones and drops some. The sample carries roughly 590,000 clones, roughly 95% recorded once. The sample consisted of naive CD8+ T cells sorted from blood. Receptors were obtained from a woman younger than 45 in good health.

The chain uses TRBV28 and TRBJ2-1; perhaps TRBD1 as D (5 bases). The CDR3 is 12 residues long. Trimming pared 4 bases from V and 14 bases from J, leaving 15 bases between. Germline CDR1 reads MDHEN; CDR2 reads SYDVKM. The CDR3 here is CASSSPQGGEFF. The CDR3 bases are TGTGCCAGCAGTTCCCCGCAGGGCGGTGAGTTCTTC.

This rearrangement joins TRBV4-1 to TRBJ2-1, with D tentatively TRBD2 (5 bases). The CDR3 length is 16 residues. Germline assignment: CDR1 MGHRA and CDR2 YSYEKL. Trimming stripped 4 bases from V and 5 bases from J, with 18 bases between. In nucleotides, the CDR3 is TGCGCCAGCAGCCTAAACCGGCGGGTTGGAGACAATGAGCAGTTCTTC. Amino acids: CASSLNRRVGDNEQFF.

The chain recombines TRBV5-6 with TRBJ2-1; no definite D call. Germline V CDR1 and CDR2: SGHDT, YYEEEE. The CDR3 totals 14 residues. V gave up 1 base and J gave up 6 bases, with 11 bases separating them. CDR3 sequence reads: CASSLYFGVNEQFF. CDR3 bases: TGTGCCAGCAGCTTGTACTTTGGCGTCAATGAGCAGTTCTTC.